A selection of T cell receptor beta chains follows, all from one sample in a study of regulatory T cells in long-lasting Graves disease. TCRdb used MiXCR to reprocess the multiplex PCR reads, holding one entry per CDR3 protein. The sample has about 620,000 distinct CDR3 sequences; approximately 15% are singletons. Separately, the same data were catalogued under a study of T cells in Graves' hyperthyroidism and ophthalmopathy.

The sample was peripheral blood mononuclear cells (PBMCs), taken at new diagnosis, from a patient treated with antithyroid drugs. The receptors come from a woman younger than 45 with Graves disease. Each CDR3 is given with its conserved first and last residue. Each record gives: V gene, J gene, CDR3 length, D gene, clone size, CDR3 protein, CDR3 DNA. The D gene is left open where the match is weak. Clone size is not always given. Where it is, it says once, few, many or a class for expanded clones.

>TRBV6-1|TRBJ1-3|15|-|few
CASSPTGFSGNTIYF
TGTGCCAGCAGCCCAACGGGGTTCTCTGGAAACACCATATATTTT
>TRBV7-9|TRBJ2-7|16|TRBD2|few
CASSPRGGTRSYEQYF
TGTGCCAGCAGCCCCCGGGGGGGGACTCGGTCCTACGAGCAGTACTTC
>TRBV7-7|TRBJ2-2|19|-|few
CASSFRLISGTGQAGELFF
TGTGCTAGCAGCTTCCGGTTAATTTCAGGGACTGGGCAGGCCGGGGAGCTGTTTTTT
>TRBV2|TRBJ2-6|14|-|many
CASSSASGANVLTF
TGTGCCAGCAGTTCAGCCTCTGGGGCCAACGTCCTGACTTTC
>TRBV7-8|TRBJ2-7|15|-|many
CASSLERFAVDEQYF
TGTGCCAGCAGCTTAGAAAGGTTTGCTGTGGACGAGCAGTACTTC
>TRBV7-9|TRBJ1-1|15|TRBD1|many
CASSRTTGWDTEAFF
TGTGCCAGCAGCCGGACGACAGGGTGGGACACTGAAGCTTTCTTT
>TRBV19|TRBJ1-1|15|-|many
CASLEGSTLNTEAFF
TGTGCCAGTCTGGAGGGATCGACACTAAACACTGAAGCTTTCTTT
>TRBV28|TRBJ2-5|15|-|many
CASMRTARTKETQYF
TGTGCCAGCATGAGGACAGCCCGGACGAAAGAGACCCAGTACTTC
>TRBV7-2|TRBJ2-7|15|TRBD2|many
CASTSDSGSYDEQYF
TGTGCCAGCACCTCGGATAGCGGGAGTTACGACGAGCAGTACTTC
>TRBV7-6|TRBJ2-3|13|TRBD2|many
CASSFREGDTQYF
TGTGCCAGCAGCTTTCGGGAGGGGGATACGCAGTATTTT
>TRBV12-3/TRBV12-4|TRBJ2-5|15|TRBD1|many
CASRAGQGVGETQYF
TGTGCCAGCAGGGCGGGACAGGGGGTAGGGGAGACCCAGTACTTC
>TRBV7-3|TRBJ2-1|16|TRBD2|-
CASSLGPAGDYNEQFF
TGTGCCAGCAGCTTAGGTCCAGCGGGAGACTACAATGAGCAGTTCTTC
>TRBV7-9|TRBJ2-7|14|TRBD2|many
CASNIPGGRDEQYF
TGTGCCAGCAACATCCCGGGAGGGAGGGACGAGCAGTACTTC
>TRBV7-3|TRBJ2-3|15|TRBD2|-
CASSAIAGHTDTQYF
TGTGCCAGCAGCGCAATAGCGGGGCACACAGATACGCAGTATTTT
>TRBV28|TRBJ2-7|14|TRBD2|-
CASSRGTSIHEQYF
TGTGCCAGCAGCCGGGGGACTAGTATCCACGAGCAGTACTTC
>TRBV7-6|TRBJ2-3|15|TRBD2|many
CASSLGTSGRDTQYF
TGTGCCAGCAGCCTAGGGACTAGCGGGAGAGATACGCAGTATTTT
>TRBV19|TRBJ2-7|13|TRBD1|many
CASSGTGFGEQYF
TGTGCCAGTAGCGGGACAGGGTTCGGCGAGCAGTACTTC
>TRBV18|TRBJ2-7|13|-|many
CASSPFDSYEQYF
TGTGCCAGCTCACCATTCGACTCCTACGAGCAGTACTTC
>TRBV7-3|TRBJ1-1|13|TRBD1|many
CASSFQGATEAFF
TGTGCCAGCAGCTTTCAGGGGGCGACTGAAGCTTTCTTT
>TRBV15|TRBJ2-5|16|-|-
CATSRHLKTDQETQYF
TGTGCCACCAGCAGACATCTTAAGACAGACCAAGAGACCCAGTACTTC
>TRBV28|TRBJ1-2|10|-|many
CASKRNGYTF
TGTGCCAGCAAAAGGAATGGCTACACCTTC
>TRBV12-3/TRBV12-4|TRBJ1-5|15|TRBD1|few
CASSLLTGVGQPQHF
TGTGCCAGCAGTTTGCTTACAGGGGTGGGACAGCCCCAGCATTTT
>TRBV28|TRBJ2-3|17|-|-
CASSFFGLRASTDTQYF
TGTGCCAGCAGTTTCTTCGGACTCCGAGCTAGCACAGATACGCAGTATTTT
>TRBV6-2/TRBV6-3|TRBJ2-6|14|-|-
CASTIHSGANVLTF
TGTGCCAGCACCATCCACTCTGGGGCCAACGTCCTGACTTTC
>TRBV6-1|TRBJ2-7|16|TRBD1|many
CASSAGQGRISYEQYF
TGTGCCAGCAGTGCCGGACAGGGAAGAATTTCCTACGAGCAGTACTTC
>TRBV30|TRBJ1-4|12|-|-
CAWSHPTEKLFF
TGTGCCTGGAGTCATCCCACCGAAAAACTGTTTTTT
>TRBV2|TRBJ2-2|13|TRBD1|-
CVSRTGGTGELFF
TGTGTCAGCCGAACAGGGGGCACCGGGGAGCTGTTTTTT
>TRBV28|TRBJ2-3|17|-|-
CASSLGVIRGTSDTQYF
TGTGCCAGCAGTTTGGGGGTCATCCGGGGGACCTCAGATACGCAGTATTTT
>TRBV5-1|TRBJ2-7|14|-|few
CASSLVQPTYEQYF
TGCGCCAGCAGCTTGGTTCAGCCCACCTACGAGCAGTACTTC
>TRBV3-1|TRBJ1-5|14|TRBD1|many
CASSRGTVNQPQHF
TGTGCCAGCAGCCGAGGGACAGTTAATCAGCCCCAGCATTTT
>TRBV20-1|TRBJ1-5|14|TRBD1|many
CSAPETGNNQPQHF
TGCAGTGCTCCAGAGACAGGGAACAATCAGCCCCAGCATTTT
>TRBV5-1|TRBJ1-1|16|-|-
CASSLVPGGQNTEAFF
TGCGCCAGCAGCTTGGTCCCAGGTGGGCAGAACACTGAAGCTTTCTTT
>TRBV13|TRBJ2-7|14|-|few
CASSQRGSPYEQYF
TGTGCCAGCAGCCAGAGGGGGTCCCCTTACGAGCAGTACTTC
>TRBV19|TRBJ1-5|14|-|-
CASSWRTTDQPQHF
TGTGCCAGTAGTTGGAGAACGACGGATCAGCCCCAGCATTTT
>TRBV6-1|TRBJ2-7|16|TRBD2|many
CASPSDSGVSSYEQYF
TGTGCCAGCCCCAGCGATAGCGGGGTGAGCTCCTACGAGCAGTACTTC
>TRBV20-1|TRBJ2-5|13|TRBD1|-
CSARELNRDRDYF
TGCAGTGCTAGAGAGTTGAACCGGGACAGGGATTACTTC
>TRBV6-2/TRBV6-3|TRBJ1-2|13|TRBD1|many
CASSSQGASGYTF
TGTGCCAGCAGTTCTCAGGGGGCGAGTGGCTACACCTTC
>TRBV5-1|TRBJ2-2|16|TRBD2|many
CASSSGTSGTTGELFF
TGCGCCAGCAGCTCCGGGACTAGCGGTACCACCGGGGAGCTGTTTTTT
>TRBV5-1|TRBJ2-2|15|-|few
CASSLVPGHTGELFF
TGCGCCAGCAGCTTGGTCCCGGGGCACACCGGGGAGCTGTTTTTT
>TRBV7-2|TRBJ2-1|18|TRBD2|many
CASSLEGGTSGRLNEQFF
TGTGCCAGCAGCTTAGAGGGGGGGACTAGCGGGAGGTTGAATGAGCAGTTCTTC
>TRBV7-9|TRBJ1-6|11|-|few
CASSGRVSLHF
TGTGCCAGCAGCGGCAGGGTTTCCCTCCACTTC
>TRBV15|TRBJ2-1|13|-|many
CATSREGWGEQFF
TGTGCCACCAGCAGAGAGGGGTGGGGTGAGCAGTTCTTC
>TRBV9|TRBJ2-7|14|TRBD2|-
CASSVGVAGGPGFF
TGTGCCAGCAGCGTAGGGGTAGCGGGAGGGCCCGGTTTCTTC
>TRBV18|TRBJ1-5|13|-|many
CASAGTQDQPQHF
TGTGCCAGCGCCGGGACACAAGATCAGCCCCAGCATTTT
>TRBV5-1|TRBJ1-1|14|-|-
CASRGGTLDYEAFF
TGCGCCAGCAGGGGAGGGACTCTAGATTATGAAGCTTTCTTT
>TRBV20-1|TRBJ1-2|11|-|few
CSAPATGGYTF
TGCAGTGCACCCGCGACAGGTGGCTACACCTTC
>TRBV12-3/TRBV12-4|TRBJ2-3|15|TRBD1|many
CASSLGDSTTDTQYF
TGTGCCAGCAGTTTAGGGGACAGCACCACAGATACGCAGTATTTT
>TRBV6-1|TRBJ1-2|12|-|-
CASKSEGYGYTF
TGTGCCAGCAAGTCAGAAGGCTATGGCTACACCTTC